This TCR beta chain was profiled in a study of shared clonotypes between healthy human individuals. The CDR3 runs to 11 residues. V lost 8 bases, J lost 6 bases, and 3 bases stayed unmatched. Germline-derived CDR1 and CDR2 are MNHEY and SVGAGI. A CD45RA-negative memory subset and a CD45RA+ naive subset were separated from the CD4+ cells. Assay: immunoSEQ multiplex PCR; the TCRdb copy retains only in-frame clones and omits some. Of roughly 1,500,000 clones listed, 95% to 99% are singletons. Sequenced input: naive CD4+ T cells sorted from blood. The sample's subset: CD45RA+ positively selected. The chain employs TRBV6-5 and TRBJ2-7; TRBD2 matches 8 bases. The clonotype originates from a man aged 30 to 45 in good health. The CDR3 region has the DNA TGTGCCAGCCGGGAGGGGTTCGAGCAGTACTTC. Its translation is CASREGFEQYF.